Each of the 25 T cell receptor beta chains below was sequenced from the same sample in a study of T cell responses to AZD1222 COVID-19 vaccine. Here immunoSEQ multiplex PCR was the method, and the copy in TCRdb shows in-frame clones only, minus some. The sample shows tens of thousands of clones, 88% of them seen only once. Source: peripheral blood, taken on day 0 of MenACWY control vaccination. These receptors were obtained from an adult in good health.

This chain joins TRBV6-2 or TRBV6-3 and TRBJ1-1; tentative D call: TRBD1 (5 bases). The CDR3 runs to 13 residues. Germline V gives CDR1 MNHEY, CDR2 SVGEGT. V gave up 5 bases and J gave up 2 bases, with 9 bases separating them. CDR3 bases: TGTGCCAGCAGTAAACAGGTAAACACTGAAGCTTTCTTT. This encodes CASSKQVNTEAFF.

The chain carries TRBV28 and TRBJ2-7, with a possible D match to TRBD2 (6 bases). The CDR3 runs 12 residues. V gave up 4 bases and J gave up 9 bases, with 13 bases separating them. Germline V gene sequence: CDR1 MDHEN, CDR2 SYDVKM. CDR3: CASSSGGGLQYF. CDR3 DNA sequence: TGTGCCAGCAGTTCCGGGGGAGGTTTGCAGTACTTC.

CDR3 nucleotide sequence: TGTGCCAGCAGCTTGGGCGTGACCAGGGGACGAGAGCAGTACTTC. Protein: CASSLGVTRGREQYF. J is TRBJ2-7 and V is TRBV7-8; TRBD1 might be the D (6 bases). CDR3 length equals 15 residues. CDR1 SGHVS and CDR2 FQNEAQ come from the germline V gene. The V end was cut by 3 bases, the J end by 7 bases, with 19 bases between.

The V and J genes are TRBV7-9 and TRBJ2-1; the D gene is possibly TRBD1 (5 bases). Between the trimmed V and J ends, which lost 5 bases and 8 bases, there was a span of 10 bases. The CDR3 consists of 12 residues. Germline CDR1 is SEHNR and CDR2 is FQNEAQ (reference sequence). This CDR3 is CASSHTGDEQFF. The CDR3 region has the DNA TGTGCCAGCAGCCATACAGGAGATGAGCAGTTCTTC.

V and J are TRBV6-5 and TRBJ2-2; D ambiguous. The germline V and J ends were trimmed by 9 bases and 6 bases, with 8 bases remaining between them. In germline, CDR1 is MNHEY, CDR2 SVGAGI. The CDR3 loop spans 11 amino acids. CDR3 nucleotides: TGTGCCAGTCTTGGCCCCGGGGAGCTGTTTTTT. Residues: CASLGPGELFF.

The J gene is TRBJ1-1, the V gene TRBV10-3, with a possible D match to TRBD1 (5 bases). The length of the CDR3 is 15 residues. Germline-derived CDR1 and CDR2 are ENHRY and SYGVKD. V was trimmed by 3 bases and J by 3 bases, leaving 14 bases between them. The CDR3 DNA follows: TGTGCCATCAGTGATAGGGGTCTGCGGGACACTGAAGCTTTCTTT. Translating it yields CAISDRGLRDTEAFF.

The chain recombines TRBV6-2 or TRBV6-3 with TRBJ2-7; 8 bases agree with TRBD2. V shed 3 bases, J shed 3 bases, and the junction held 10 bases outside the gene matches. Germline V lookup: CDR1 MNHEY, CDR2 SVGEGT. The CDR3 is 16 amino acids. CDR3 sequence: CASSYRLAGSFYEQYF. CDR3 DNA sequence: TGTGCCAGCAGTTATAGGTTAGCGGGATCCTTCTACGAGCAGTACTTC.

CDR3 sequence: CASSRGTGATGELFF. DNA for the CDR3: TGTGCCAGCAGTCGGGGGACAGGGGCCACCGGGGAGCTGTTTTTT. This chain joins TRBV28 and TRBJ2-2; 10 positions match TRBD1. Germline V lookup: CDR1 MDHEN, CDR2 SYDVKM. The CDR3 has 15 residues. V lost 5 bases and J lost 4; bases outside the gene matches: 4. Looking up the rest from reference TRBV28 and TRBJ2-2 gives the full variable domain: DVKVTQSSRYLVKRTGEKVFLECVQDMDHENMFWYRQDPGLGLRLIYFSYDVKMKEKGDIPEGYSVSREKKERFSLILESASTNQTSMYLCASSRGTGATGELFFGEGSRLTVL.

The gene calls are TRBV10-2 and TRBJ2-3; tentatively, D is TRBD1 (6 bases). CDR3 length equals 13 residues. The V end lost 3 bases, the J end lost 5 bases, and 9 bases lay between the germline ends. In germline, CDR1 is WSHSY, CDR2 SAAADI. CDR3 residues: CASSEQGGDTQYF. CDR3 nucleotides: TGCGCCAGCAGTGAACAGGGCGGAGATACGCAGTATTTT.

The rearrangement joins TRBV18 to TRBJ2-1, with TRBD2 matching over 10 bases. The length of the CDR3 is 16 residues. The germline CDR1 and CDR2 sequences are KGHSH and LQKENI. The V gene end was trimmed by 3 bases and the J gene end by 6 bases; junction bases not matched to a gene: 8. The DNA of the CDR3 is TGTGCCAGCTCACCTTGGACTAGCGGTAACATCAATGAGCAGTTCTTC. Encoded protein: CASSPWTSGNINEQFF. Supplemented by reference TRBV18 and TRBJ2-1, the full variable domain reads NAGVMQNPRHLVRRRGQEARLRCSPMKGHSHVYWYRQLPEEGLKFMVYLQKENIIDESGMPKERFSAEFPKEGPSILRIQQVVRGDSAAYFCASSPWTSGNINEQFFGPGTRLTVL.

The V and J genes are TRBV5-6 and TRBJ1-2; tentative D call: TRBD1 (5 bases). Trimming pared 1 base from V and 3 bases from J, leaving 13 bases between. There are 15 residues in the CDR3. In germline, CDR1 is SGHDT, CDR2 YYEEEE. CDR3 residues: CASSLWAQEDYGYTF. In DNA form, the CDR3 reads TGTGCCAGCAGCTTGTGGGCACAGGAAGACTATGGCTACACCTTC.

The J gene is TRBJ2-2, the V gene TRBV19, with 8 positions matching TRBD2. Per germline, CDR1 LNHDA and CDR2 SQIVND (reference sequence). V trimming: 2 bases; J trimming: 0 bases; junction bases outside the gene matches: 8. This CDR3 is 18 amino acids long. CDR3 in DNA: TGTGCCAGTAGTATAACGTTTTGGGGACTAGCGAACACCGGGGAGCTGTTTTTT. Translating gives CASSITFWGLANTGELFF.

The chain couples TRBV6-2 or TRBV6-3 to TRBJ2-7; D gene unclear. Trimming took off 4 bases at V and 6 bases at J, with 13 bases between the two ends. The CDR3 extends over 13 amino acids. Germline CDR1 MNHEY, CDR2 SVGEGT. CDR3 amino acids: CASSWVGVGEQYF. The CDR3 region has the DNA TGTGCCAGCAGTTGGGTAGGAGTCGGCGAGCAGTACTTC.

The sample holds one count of this clone. The V call is TRBV5-1, the J call TRBJ1-4; 9 bases fit TRBD1. Germline lookup yields CDR1 SGHRS and CDR2 YFSETQ. The CDR3 consists of 18 residues. Trimming at V came to 3 bases and at J to 5 bases, leaving 14 bases not matched to a gene. CDR3 DNA: TGCGCCAGCAGCTCAAGCTCGGGTAGGGACAGGGACAATGAAAAACTGTTTTTT. It codes for CASSSSSGRDRDNEKLFF. The full variable domain, rest sourced from reference TRBV5-1 and TRBJ1-4, is KAGVTQTPRYLIKTRGQQVTLSCSPISGHRSVSWYQQTPGQGLQFLFEYFSETQRNKGNFPGRFSGRQFSNSRSEMNVSTLELGDSALYLCASSSSSGRDRDNEKLFFGSGTQLSVL.

The chain links TRBV29-1 to TRBJ1-1; D is possibly TRBD1 (5 bases). CDR1 and CDR2 (germline): SQVTM, ANQGSEA. This CDR3 has 12 amino acids. Trimming left V 4 bases short and J 2 bases short, with 8 bases between. This CDR3 reads CSVGQLNTEAFF. CDR3 coding DNA: TGCAGCGTTGGACAGTTAAACACTGAAGCTTTCTTT.

Only one count was recorded for this clone. The J gene is TRBJ2-7, the V gene TRBV23-1; 10 bases map to TRBD1. TRBV23-1 is an ORF, with its function uncertain. V lost 2 bases, J lost 5 bases, and 15 bases stayed unmatched. The CDR3 has 18 amino acids. The CDR3 reads CASSQNGPRGQGSDEQYF. The CDR3 coding sequence is TGCGCCAGCAGTCAAAATGGCCCCCGGGGACAGGGGAGTGACGAGCAGTACTTC.

This chain links TRBV28 with TRBJ1-5; 9 bases fit TRBD1. This CDR3 region has 14 residues. From germline, CDR1 is MDHEN and CDR2 SYDVKM. V dropped 4 bases and J dropped 6; count of bases not matched to a gene: 4. The CDR3 DNA reads as TGTGCCAGCAGTTCCGGACAGGGGTTTCAGCCCCAGCATTTT. It yields the protein CASSSGQGFQPQHF.

V gene TRBV7-8 combines with J gene TRBJ1-2; 8 bases agree with TRBD1. The germline CDR1 and CDR2 sequences are SGHVS and FQNEAQ. The ends lost 1 base at V and 5 bases at J; junction bases unmatched: 15. The length of the CDR3 is 18 residues. CDR3 residues: CASSLGPEGQGPEYGYTF. Here the CDR3 DNA reads TGTGCCAGCAGCTTAGGACCCGAAGGACAGGGCCCCGAGTATGGCTACACCTTC.

The chain is built from TRBV28 and TRBJ2-3; 8 nucleotides line up with TRBD2. CDR3 length: 17 residues. With 7 bases clipped from V and 1 base from J, the junction kept 13 bases outside the gene matches. Germline assignment: CDR1 MDHEN and CDR2 SYDVKM. CDR3 nucleotides: TGTGCCAGCAACCCGTCCCTAGGCGGGGGGCGCACAGATACGCAGTATTTT. This gives the protein CASNPSLGGGRTDTQYF.

The rearrangement links TRBV28 to TRBJ1-1; 7 bases are a match to TRBD1. The length of the CDR3 is 13 residues. Looked up from germline, CDR1 is MDHEN and CDR2 is SYDVKM. J was trimmed by 3 bases and V by 6 bases; bases with no gene match: 4. CDR3 coding DNA: TGTGCCAGCAGACCACAGGGGTACACTGAAGCTTTCTTT. Protein product: CASRPQGYTEAFF.

The chain has TRBV28 and TRBJ2-7; 9 bases map to TRBD2. V lost 7 bases and J lost 4; bases outside the gene matches: 11. Germline values: CDR1 MDHEN, CDR2 SYDVKM. The CDR3 length is 15 residues. CDR3 DNA sequence: TGTGCCAGCATTAGCGGGAGCTCGTCCGGATACGAGCAGTACTTC. Amino acid sequence: CASISGSSSGYEQYF. Using reference TRBV28 and TRBJ2-7 for the parts outside the CDR3, the full variable domain is DVKVTQSSRYLVKRTGEKVFLECVQDMDHENMFWYRQDPGLGLRLIYFSYDVKMKEKGDIPEGYSVSREKKERFSLILESASTNQTSMYLCASISGSSSGYEQYFGPGTRLTVT.

CDR3 DNA: TGTGCCAGCAGCCGTGGACAGGGCGGTCAGCCCCAGCATTTT. Protein product: CASSRGQGGQPQHF. The genes are TRBV6-5 and TRBJ1-5, with 8 nucleotides matching TRBD1. The V gene end was trimmed by 6 bases and the J gene end by 6 bases; junction bases not matched to a gene: 7. Per germline, CDR1 MNHEY and CDR2 SVGAGI. CDR3 length equals 14 residues.

V usage is TRBV10-1 and J usage is TRBJ1-1; D is unclear. The CDR3 is made up of 14 amino acids. Germline V lookup: CDR1 WNHNN, CDR2 SYGVQD (reference sequence). V was clipped by 3 bases and J by 4 bases, with 12 bases between them. This chain's CDR3 is CASSESGMPTEAFF. The CDR3, as DNA: TGCGCCAGCAGTGAATCCGGGATGCCCACTGAAGCTTTCTTT.

The chain combines TRBV6-5 with TRBJ2-7; no firm D call. The germline gives CDR1 MNHEY, CDR2 SVGAGI. The CDR3 sequence is 15 residues long. V was shortened by 2 bases and J by 4 bases, with 15 bases between the two germline ends. As DNA, the CDR3 is TGTGCCAGCAGTTACGGGTTGGGGAACGGTTACGAGCAGTACTTC. This translates into CASSYGLGNGYEQYF.

V is TRBV6-5 and J is TRBJ1-5; a weak D match, TRBD1 (6 bases). Deletions cut 6 bases from V and 7 bases from J, with 16 bases between. This CDR3 comprises 14 residues. Germline-derived CDR1 and CDR2 are MNHEY and SVGAGI. DNA of the CDR3: TGTGCCAGCAGCGGGGCCATCAGGGGCCAGCCCCAGCATTTT. Encoded protein: CASSGAIRGQPQHF.